This is a list of T cell receptor beta chains from one sample in a study of cytotoxic CD8 clonotypes in ibrutinib-treated CLL. The data were produced by immunoSEQ multiplex PCR, yet TCRdb's version contains in-frame clones alone and is incomplete. The sample has some 23,000 clones, approximately 71% seen once. The sequencing used PBMCs, collected after 12 months of ibrutinib treatment. The receptors here all came from a human donor with chronic lymphocytic leukemia. CDR3s include the opening cysteine and the closing phenylalanine or tryptophan. D genes are given only for firm matches.

J gene: TRBJ2-1
D gene: -
CDR3 length: 12
V gene: TRBV7-2
CDR3 protein: CASSLRAYEQFF

J gene: TRBJ1-1
D gene: -
CDR3 length: 14
V gene: TRBV6-1
CDR3 protein: CASSSSGGNTEAFF

J gene: TRBJ2-3
D gene: -
CDR3 length: 12
V gene: TRBV30
CDR3 protein: CAWSVRGDTQYF

J gene: TRBJ1-6
D gene: TRBD1
CDR3 length: 16
V gene: TRBV11-2
CDR3 protein: CASSLTGGERGSPLHF

J gene: TRBJ1-4
D gene: TRBD1
CDR3 length: 13
V gene: TRBV15
CDR3 protein: CATMRTGNEKLFF

J gene: TRBJ2-3
D gene: -
CDR3 length: 14
V gene: TRBV5-6
CDR3 protein: CASSFGFSTDTQYF

J gene: TRBJ1-5
D gene: -
CDR3 length: 15
V gene: TRBV27
CDR3 protein: CASSTRGSGNQPQHF

J gene: TRBJ2-1
D gene: -
CDR3 length: 16
V gene: TRBV29-1
CDR3 protein: CSVEDGDGFPRNEQFF

J gene: TRBJ2-1
D gene: TRBD2
CDR3 length: 18
V gene: TRBV28
CDR3 protein: CASSPGLAGVRRMSEQFF

J gene: TRBJ2-7
D gene: TRBD2
CDR3 length: 13
V gene: TRBV9
CDR3 protein: CASSAEGGYEQYF

J gene: TRBJ2-2
D gene: -
CDR3 length: 12
V gene: TRBV30
CDR3 protein: CAWGQGTGELFF